These 21 T cell receptor beta chains came from one sample sequenced in a study of blood T cell repertoires in COVID-19. Data came from immunoSEQ multiplex PCR; TCRdb stores just in-frame clones and leaves some out. The sample holds about 60,000 clones, 70% to 90% seen once. The sample was peripheral blood. The receptors shown here come from a man in his 60s with acute or convalescent COVID-19.

This chain joins TRBV7-3 and TRBJ1-2, with D unresolved. The CDR3 extends over 13 amino acids. Trimming left V 5 bases short and J 0 bases short, with 7 bases between. Germline V lookup: CDR1 SGHTA, CDR2 FQGTGA. DNA of the CDR3: TGTGCCAGCAGCCCGGACTCTAACTATGGCTACACCTTC. This encodes CASSPDSNYGYTF.

CDR3 in amino acids: CSATDRTNEKLFF. In DNA, the CDR3 is TGCAGCGCAACGGACAGGACAAATGAAAAACTGTTTTTT. The J gene is TRBJ1-4, the V gene TRBV29-1; 7 positions agree with TRBD1. This CDR3 has 13 amino acids. Germline lookup yields CDR1 SQVTM and CDR2 ANQGSEA. V gave up 7 bases and J gave up 5 bases; unmatched junction bases: 7.

V and J are TRBV3-1 (or the pseudogene TRBV3-2) and TRBJ2-3, with TRBD2 matching 7 bases. The CDR3 has 15 amino acids. The V gene's germline CDR1 is LGHDT and CDR2 YNNKEL (reference sequence). V lost 1 base, J lost 5 bases, and 6 bases stayed unmatched. The CDR3 loop is CASSQGLVAGDTQYF. CDR3 nucleotides: TGTGCCAGCAGCCAAGGGTTGGTAGCGGGAGATACGCAGTATTTT.

This chain connects TRBV27 to TRBJ1-1, with 11 bases identical to TRBD1. The CDR3 spans 15 residues. J lost 5 bases, V lost 7 bases, and 9 bases had no gene match. Looked up from germline, CDR1 is MNHEY and CDR2 is SMNVEV (reference sequence). CDR3 bases: TGTGCCAGCACCCCGTATGGGACAGGGGGTACTGAAGCTTTCTTT. It encodes CASTPYGTGGTEAFF.

A remark on this clone: The sample has other DNA sequences that encode this CDR3 too. The chain links TRBV6-6 to TRBJ1-4; 9 bases agree with TRBD1. Germline V CDR1 and CDR2: MNHNY, SVGAGI (reference sequence). The length of the CDR3 is 15 residues. J lost 3 bases, V lost 6 bases, and 5 bases had no gene match. The CDR3 nucleotides read TGTGCCAGCAGAACAGGGGGCGCGGCTAATGAAAAACTGTTTTTT. Protein product: CASRTGGAANEKLFF.

The CDR3 region is CASSIGTGGGNEQFF. The CDR3, as DNA: TGTGCCAGTAGTATCGGGACAGGGGGCGGGAATGAGCAGTTCTTC. The chain joins TRBV19 to TRBJ2-1, with 12 bases fitting TRBD1. The CDR3 has 15 amino acids. The germline CDR1 and CDR2 sequences are LNHDA and SQIVND (reference sequence). V was pared by 3 bases and J by 7 bases, with 4 bases of the junction left unmatched. The variable domain in full, with the rest retrieved from reference TRBV19 and TRBJ2-1, is DGGITQSPKYLFRKEGQNVTLSCEQNLNHDAMYWYRQDPGQGLRLIYYSQIVNDFQKGDIAEGYSVSREKKESFPLTVTSAQKNPTAFYLCASSIGTGGGNEQFFGPGTRLTVL.

V gene TRBV5-8 combines with J gene TRBJ2-7; D perhaps matches TRBD1 (6 bases). The V end was cut by 0 bases, the J end by 4 bases, with 11 bases between. Germline CDR1 is SGHTS and CDR2 is YDEGEE. There are 14 residues in the CDR3. The CDR3 protein is CASSLGTATYEQYF. CDR3 DNA: TGTGCCAGCAGCTTGGGGACAGCGACTTACGAGCAGTACTTC.

V is TRBV11-2 and J is TRBJ2-7; tentative D call: TRBD1 (5 bases). V was trimmed by 5 bases and J by 3 bases, leaving 11 bases between them. The CDR3 sequence is 13 residues long. From germline, CDR1 is SGHAT and CDR2 FQNNGV. The CDR3 DNA reads as TGTGCCAGCAGCCCCGACAGAGACTACGAGCAGTACTTC. Protein product: CASSPDRDYEQYF.

This chain uses TRBV29-1 with TRBJ2-1; 13 bases line up with TRBD2. CDR1 and CDR2 (germline): SQVTM, ANQGSEA. J lost 1 base, V lost 4 bases, and 7 bases had no gene match. The CDR3 runs to 17 residues. CDR3 region: CSVVTLAGGPSYNEQFF. DNA for the CDR3: TGCAGCGTTGTTACACTAGCGGGAGGGCCGTCCTACAATGAGCAGTTCTTC.

The chain joins TRBV12-3 or TRBV12-4 to TRBJ1-6; 7 bases are a match to TRBD1. This CDR3 is built from 12 residues. The V gene end was trimmed by 9 bases and the J gene end by 10 bases; junction bases not matched to a gene: 6. CDR3 in DNA: TGTGCCAGTCGGCAGGGGGACTCACCCCTCCACTTT. Amino acid sequence: CASRQGDSPLHF.

This clone was counted a few times. The chain combines TRBV7-2 with TRBJ1-5; a weak D match, TRBD1 (5 bases). With 5 bases removed from V and 0 bases from J, the gap between germline ends came to 11 bases. This CDR3 has 15 amino acids. From germline, CDR1 is SGHTA and CDR2 FQGNSA. CDR3 sequence (DNA): TGTGCCAGCAGCCCGGGGGGGAGTAGCAATCAGCCCCAGCATTTT. Protein sequence: CASSPGGSSNQPQHF.

This clone was counted a single time. The chain uses TRBV24-1 and TRBJ1-4; 10 bases are shared with TRBD1. Per the germline V gene, CDR1 is KGHDR and CDR2 is SFDVKD. This CDR3 has 16 residues. Trimming cost V 3 bases and J 7 bases; bases outside gene matches: 7. Written as DNA, the CDR3 is TGTGCCACCAGTGATCCGACAGGGGGCAAAGGTGAAAAACTGTTTTTT. Protein: CATSDPTGGKGEKLFF.

This sequence joins TRBV3-1 (or the pseudogene TRBV3-2) and TRBJ2-1, with 12 nucleotides matching TRBD2. After removal of 4 bases from V and 14 bases from J, the junction contained 6 bases not matched to a gene. The CDR3 sequence is 13 residues long. CDR1 and CDR2 (germline): LGHDT, YNNKEL (reference sequence). This CDR3 reads CASSPTSGSNEFF. For the CDR3, the DNA is TGTGCCAGCAGCCCGACTAGCGGGAGTAACGAGTTCTTC.

The chain joins TRBV21-1 to TRBJ1-2. TRBV21-1 is labeled a pseudogene. The CDR3 spans 15 residues. The CDR3 sequence is CASSFHSGEGGGYTF. In DNA form, the CDR3 reads TGTGCCAGCAGCTTCCATTCAGGGGAGGGGGGCGGCTACACCTTC.

The chain couples TRBV10-3 to TRBJ1-3, with D perhaps TRBD1 (6 bases). The germline CDR1 and CDR2 sequences are ENHRY and SYGVKD. This CDR3 is 14 amino acids long. The germline V and J ends were trimmed by 5 bases and 0 bases, with 8 bases remaining between them. The CDR3 sequence: CAISLGGSGNTIYF. CDR3 DNA sequence: TGTGCCATCAGTCTAGGGGGCTCTGGAAACACCATATATTTT.

This clone appeared a few times. The chain links TRBV9 to TRBJ2-1; 11 bases match TRBD2. This CDR3 is 15 amino acids long. Germline CDR1 and CDR2: SGDLS and YYNGEE. J gave up 7 bases and V 1 base, and 4 bases lay outside the gene matches. The DNA of the CDR3 is TGTGCCAGCAGCGTAACTAGCGGGAGTCATAATGAGCAGTTCTTC. Amino acids: CASSVTSGSHNEQFF.

This sequence joins TRBV5-4 and TRBJ2-3; D is ambiguous. V lost 0 bases and J lost 2, with 16 bases in between. Germline CDR1 SGHNT, CDR2 YYREEE (reference sequence). The CDR3 consists of 17 residues. CDR3 nucleotides: TGTGCCAGCAGCTTGGAGGCAAACCGGGTCCACACAGATACGCAGTATTTT. Amino acids: CASSLEANRVHTDTQYF.

The V and J genes are TRBV9 and TRBJ1-2; 7 bases align to TRBD1. The CDR3 is made up of 15 amino acids. The V gene's germline CDR1 is SGDLS and CDR2 YYNGEE. J was trimmed by 4 bases and V by 4 bases; bases with no gene match: 10. Written as DNA, the CDR3 is TGTGCCAGCAGCCTACAGTTAGGGGGCCGCTATGGCTACACCTTC. Translation gives CASSLQLGGRYGYTF. Complete variable domain (other parts from reference TRBV9 and TRBJ1-2): DSGVTQTPKHLITATGQRVTLRCSPRSGDLSVYWYQQSLDQGLQFLIQYYNGEERAKGNILERFSAQQFPDLHSELNLSSLELGDSALYFCASSLQLGGRYGYTFGSGTRLTVV.

In DNA, the CDR3 is TGTGCCACCAGCGGAAGGACTAGCGGGAGGGCATACAATGAGCAGTTCTTC. This sequence encodes CATSGRTSGRAYNEQFF. The genes are TRBV15 and TRBJ2-1; 15 bases agree with TRBD2. V shed 5 bases, J shed 4 bases, and the junction held 6 bases outside the gene matches. Germline V gives CDR1 LNHNV, CDR2 YYDKDF (reference sequence). This CDR3 comprises 17 residues.

The CDR3 here is CASSPAPGHLNTGELFF. CDR3 DNA: TGTGCCAGCAGCCCCGCTCCGGGACACTTGAACACCGGGGAGCTGTTTTTT. The gene calls are TRBV9 and TRBJ2-2; D possibly corresponds to TRBD1 (6 bases). V lost 4 bases, J lost 1 base, and 17 bases lay in between. CDR1 is SGDLS and CDR2 is YYNGEE in the germline V gene. This CDR3 contains 17 residues.

The chain is built from TRBV2 and TRBJ2-7; D might be TRBD2 (6 bases). Germline V gives CDR1 SNHLY, CDR2 FYNNEI. The CDR3 consists of 15 residues. V was shortened by 6 bases and J by 2 bases, with 17 bases between the two germline ends. This chain's CDR3 is CASSALLAPTYEQYF. The CDR3, as DNA: TGTGCCAGCAGCGCCTTGCTAGCGCCCACCTACGAGCAGTACTTC.